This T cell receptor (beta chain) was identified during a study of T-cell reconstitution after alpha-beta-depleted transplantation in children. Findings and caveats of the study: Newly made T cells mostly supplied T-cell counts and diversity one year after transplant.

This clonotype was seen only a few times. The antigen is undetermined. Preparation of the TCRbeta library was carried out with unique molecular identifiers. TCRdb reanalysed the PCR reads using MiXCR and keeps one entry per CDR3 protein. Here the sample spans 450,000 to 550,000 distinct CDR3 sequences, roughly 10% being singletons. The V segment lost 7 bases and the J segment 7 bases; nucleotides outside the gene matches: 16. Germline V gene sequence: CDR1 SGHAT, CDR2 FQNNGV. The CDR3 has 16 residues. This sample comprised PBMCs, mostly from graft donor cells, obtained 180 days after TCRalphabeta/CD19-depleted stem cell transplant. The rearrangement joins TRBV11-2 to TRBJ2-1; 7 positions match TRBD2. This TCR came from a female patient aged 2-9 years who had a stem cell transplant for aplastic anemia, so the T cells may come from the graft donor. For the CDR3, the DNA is TGTGCCAGCACCTCCGTAGCGGGCCCACGGCCGAATGAGCAGTTCTTC. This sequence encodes CASTSVAGPRPNEQFF. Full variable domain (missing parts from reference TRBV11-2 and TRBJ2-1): EAGVAQSPRYKIIEKRQSVAFWCNPISGHATLYWYQQILGQGPKLLIQFQNNGVVDDSQLPKDRFSAERLKGVDSTLKIQPAKLEDSAVYLCASTSVAGPRPNEQFFGPGTRLTVL.